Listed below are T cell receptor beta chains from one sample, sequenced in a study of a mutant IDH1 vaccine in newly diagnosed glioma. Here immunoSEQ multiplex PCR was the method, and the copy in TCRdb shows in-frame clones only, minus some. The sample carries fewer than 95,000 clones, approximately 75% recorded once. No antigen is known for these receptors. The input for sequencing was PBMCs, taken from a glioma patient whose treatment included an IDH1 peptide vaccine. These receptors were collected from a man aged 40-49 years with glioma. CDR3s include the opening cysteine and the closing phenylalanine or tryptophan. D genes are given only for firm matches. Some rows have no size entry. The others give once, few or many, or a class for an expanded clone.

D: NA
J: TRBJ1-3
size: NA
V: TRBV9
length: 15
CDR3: CASSGRGGEGNTIYF
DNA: TGTGCCAGCAGCGGACGCGGGGGTGAAGGAAACACCATATATTTT

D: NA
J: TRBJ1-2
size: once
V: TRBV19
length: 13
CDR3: CASSPRSGRDYTF
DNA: TGTGCCAGTAGCCCCAGGTCTGGACGGGACTACACCTTC

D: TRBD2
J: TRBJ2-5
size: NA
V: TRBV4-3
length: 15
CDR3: CASSRGLAGQETQYF
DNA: TGCGCCAGCTCAAGAGGCCTAGCGGGCCAAGAGACCCAGTACTTC

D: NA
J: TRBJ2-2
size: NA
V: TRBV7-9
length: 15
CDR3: CASRSGFRDTGELFF
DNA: TGTGCCAGCAGATCAGGGTTCCGGGACACCGGGGAGCTGTTTTTT

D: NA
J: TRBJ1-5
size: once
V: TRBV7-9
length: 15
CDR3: CASSLGSGTNQPQHF
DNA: TGTGCCAGCAGCTTAGGGTCCGGGACTAATCAGCCCCAGCATTTT

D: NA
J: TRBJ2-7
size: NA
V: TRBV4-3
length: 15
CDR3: CASSQDRGGGYEQYF
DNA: TGCGCCAGCAGCCAAGATAGAGGGGGAGGCTACGAGCAGTACTTC

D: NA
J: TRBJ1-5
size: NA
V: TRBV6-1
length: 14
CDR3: CASSRTDSNQPQHF
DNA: TGTGCCAGCAGTCGGACCGATAGCAATCAGCCCCAGCATTTT

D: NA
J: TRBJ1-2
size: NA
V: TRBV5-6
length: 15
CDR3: CASSLGPGESYGYTF
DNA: TGTGCCAGCAGCTTGGGTCCAGGGGAGAGCTATGGCTACACCTTC

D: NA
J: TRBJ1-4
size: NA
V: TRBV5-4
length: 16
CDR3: CASSLKSSGPNEKLFF
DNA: TGTGCCAGCAGCTTGAAGTCTTCGGGGCCAAATGAAAAACTGTTTTTT

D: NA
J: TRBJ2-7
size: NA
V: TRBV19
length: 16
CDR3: CASSIAATGRSYEQYF
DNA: TGTGCCAGTAGTATCGCCGCAACCGGACGGTCCTACGAGCAGTACTTC

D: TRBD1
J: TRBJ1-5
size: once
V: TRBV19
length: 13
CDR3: CASSRQGAQPQHF
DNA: TGTGCCAGTAGCCGACAGGGTGCACAGCCCCAGCATTTT